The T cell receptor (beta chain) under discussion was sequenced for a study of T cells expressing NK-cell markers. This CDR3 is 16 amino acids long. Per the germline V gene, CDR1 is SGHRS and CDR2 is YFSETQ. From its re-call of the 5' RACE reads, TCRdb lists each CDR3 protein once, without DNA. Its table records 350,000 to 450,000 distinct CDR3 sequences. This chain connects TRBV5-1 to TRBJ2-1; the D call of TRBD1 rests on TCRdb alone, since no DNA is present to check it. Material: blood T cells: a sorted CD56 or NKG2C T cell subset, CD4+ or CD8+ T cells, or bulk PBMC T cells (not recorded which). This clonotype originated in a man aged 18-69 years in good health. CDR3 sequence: CASSLDFPGDYNEQFF.